Listed here is a single T cell receptor (beta chain). What it binds is not known. The data were obtained in a study of T cells after posttransplantation cyclophosphamide. General study points: TRB overlap between skin or GI tissue T cells and blood was limited. Recipient CMV seropositivity and CMV reactivation strongly tracked TRB clonality. Later post-transplant blood repertoires were often dominated by donor CD8+ memory clones.

Clones were sequenced by immunoSEQ multiplex PCR, and TCRdb holds only the in-frame ones, with some missing. The sample holds 21,000 or so clones, approximately 86% seen once. Controls had myeloablative marrow grafts with methotrexate and calcineurin inhibitor, sampled at 1 year. This TCR was recovered from a female patient between 25 and 45 years old who received an allogeneic stem cell transplant from an unrelated donor, was CMV-positive, and had acute and chronic GVHD. A subset of T cells may come from the graft donor. This specimen was PBMCs, taken about 360 days after allogeneic stem cell transplant with calcineurin inhibitor and methotrexate.

The CDR3: CASSERRVIETQYF. For the CDR3, the DNA is TGTGCCAGCAGTGAACGCAGGGTAATAGAGACCCAGTACTTC. This sequence joins TRBV2 and TRBJ2-5; the D gene is possibly TRBD1 (5 bases). V was pared by 2 bases and J by 4 bases, with 11 bases between. This CDR3 comprises 14 residues. Germline assignment: CDR1 SNHLY and CDR2 FYNNEI.